A selection of T cell receptor beta chains follows, all from one sample in a study of cytomegalovirus exposure and HLA in healthy donors. Produced via immunoSEQ multiplex PCR; TCRdb's table is partial and in-frame only. The sample has tens of thousands of clones; about four fifths are singletons. Source material: PBMCs. The source is a human donor in good health. The conserved cysteine and the conserved F or W are not part of the CDR3 here. A D gene is named only where the DNA matches it firmly.

J | D | V | CDR3
TRBJ2-5 | . | TRBV5-1 | ASTAGSHQETQY
TRBJ1-4 | . | TRBV5-4 | ASSRSTTRNEKLF
TRBJ1-1 | . | TRBV7-2 | ASSLRGGGEAF
TRBJ2-7 | TRBD1 | TRBV4-3 | ASSQELQGAYEQY
TRBJ1-2 | . | TRBV14 | ASSQSRGKVFGYT
TRBJ2-7 | TRBD2 | TRBV27 | ASTTSLAGAQQY
TRBJ1-5 | . | TRBV27 | ASSLKRSNQPQH
TRBJ2-7 | . | TRBV19 | ASSEYGYEQY
TRBJ1-1 | TRBD1 | TRBV5-1 | ASSLQGAGYTEAF
TRBJ1-5 | . | TRBV19 | ASSMWRQSPRNQPQH
TRBJ1-2 | TRBD1 | TRBV6-1 | ASSQTGDGGYT
TRBJ2-7 | . | TRBV25-1 | ASSEGVEQY
TRBJ1-2 | . | TRBV19 | ASSMEVGYCGYT
TRBJ2-7 | . | TRBV6-5 | ASTRSGTLLEQY
TRBJ2-2 | TRBD2 | TRBV5-6 | ASSLGLAGVRNTGELF
TRBJ1-6 | TRBD1 | TRBV6-4 | ASSDSGDRGGSPLH
TRBJ2-1 | TRBD2 | TRBV18 | ASSQSGRIYNEQF
TRBJ2-2 | TRBD1 | TRBV19 | ASSWDSQRTLNTGELF
TRBJ2-3 | TRBD2 | TRBV11-2 | ASSPGLGTDTQY
TRBJ2-5 | TRBD1 | TRBV28 | ASSRTGGETQY
TRBJ1-5 | . | TRBV27 | ASSGWGSAQPQH
TRBJ1-2 | . | TRBV30 | AWSARDTSFYGYT
TRBJ1-1 | . | TRBV29-1 | SVVGAVGTEAF
TRBJ2-4 | . | TRBV15 | ATSRSDSFKGNIQY
TRBJ2-5 | TRBD2 | TRBV7-2 | ASSLARLAGGETQY
TRBJ2-5 | . | TRBV11-2 | ASRRSASAYQETQY
TRBJ2-5 | . | TRBV7-9 | ASSSGTWTQY
TRBJ2-5 | . | TRBV9 | ASSPSGETQY
TRBJ2-1 | . | TRBV28 | ASSLYWEGGNNEQF
TRBJ2-1 | . | TRBV14 | ASSRFPPRGEQF
TRBJ2-7 | . | TRBV7-2 | ASSLSGVSYEQY
TRBJ1-4 | TRBD1 | TRBV28 | ASRGDRDREKLF
TRBJ2-7 | TRBD1 | TRBV7-2 | ASSLGPGQGMEQY
TRBJ2-1 | TRBD2 | TRBV11-2 | ASRPGLAIEQF
TRBJ1-2 | . | TRBV30 | AWMRAVYGYT
TRBJ2-5 | . | TRBV9 | ASSPPGVRETQY
TRBJ1-2 | . | TRBV7-3 | ASSLRGLDGYT
TRBJ2-7 | TRBD2 | TRBV9 | ASSHAPGTSSYEQY
TRBJ2-7 | . | TRBV10-3 | AISADIHPTYEQY
TRBJ2-4 | TRBD2 | TRBV10-1 | ASSDPGGLFKNIQY
TRBJ2-2 | TRBD2 | TRBV27 | ASSFQLAGGRGGELF
TRBJ2-7 | . | TRBV27 | ASSLAGAAYEQY
TRBJ1-4 | TRBD1 | TRBV10-2 | ASRDRGGEKLF
TRBJ2-7 | TRBD1 | TRBV18 | ASSRDRIYEQY
TRBJ2-7 | . | TRBV4-1 | ASSQGAGDEQY
TRBJ2-1 | TRBD2 | TRBV4-1 | ASSPAQAGAYNEQF
TRBJ2-5 | TRBD2 | TRBV20-1 | SAPSGGAQY
TRBJ2-1 | TRBD2 | TRBV7-8 | ASSLVASGEQF
TRBJ2-5 | TRBD2 | TRBV5-5 | ASSLRTSPLEETQY
TRBJ2-1 | . | TRBV28 | ASSPNPQGLGGFF
TRBJ2-2 | TRBD2 | TRBV7-9 | ASSPPRSARGVYTGELF
TRBJ2-1 | . | TRBV5-4 | ASSPPWGGVNEQF
TRBJ2-2 | . | TRBV7-6 | ASSATLPLTGELF
TRBJ2-7 | . | TRBV6-6 | ASRVSYEQY
TRBJ2-7 | . | TRBV4-1 | ASSQGRAYEQY
TRBJ2-7 | . | TRBV7-6 | ASSRDTSSYEQY
TRBJ1-5 | TRBD1 | TRBV29-1 | SVRDRGWDQPQH
TRBJ2-6 | . | TRBV7-9 | ASSLQRKRTSGANVLT
TRBJ2-1 | TRBD2 | TRBV27 | ASSLSVAGGPPNEQF
TRBJ2-5 | . | TRBV7-9 | ASSPRPTGMETQY